Listed here are 25 T cell receptor beta chains from one sample, sequenced in a study of T cell responses to AZD1222 COVID-19 vaccine. TCRdb keeps only in-frame clones here, not all; method: immunoSEQ multiplex PCR. Here the sample spans approximately 190,000 clones, over 80% being singletons. The sequencing used peripheral blood, collected on day 0 of AZD1222 vaccination. The source of these receptors is an adult in good health.

The rearrangement links TRBV9 to TRBJ2-3, with D perhaps matching TRBD1 or TRBD2 (5 bases each). The CDR3 runs to 13 residues. Trimming left V 7 bases short and J 0 bases short, with 9 bases between. Germline V lookup: CDR1 SGDLS, CDR2 YYNGEE. The CDR3 DNA reads as TGTGCCAGCCGGGACGGAAGCACAGATACGCAGTATTTT. It specifies CASRDGSTDTQYF. Full variable domain (missing parts from reference TRBV9 and TRBJ2-3): DSGVTQTPKHLITATGQRVTLRCSPRSGDLSVYWYQQSLDQGLQFLIQYYNGEERAKGNILERFSAQQFPDLHSELNLSSLELGDSALYFCASRDGSTDTQYFGPGTRLTVL.

This chain links TRBV6-4 with TRBJ1-4, with unresolved D. V dropped 0 bases and J dropped 13 bases, with 9 bases sitting between them. Germline CDR1 reads MRHNA; CDR2 reads SNTAGT. CDR3 length equals 12 residues. Here the CDR3 reads CASSDSKVGLFF. Written as DNA, the CDR3 is TGTGCCAGCAGTGACTCGAAGGTGGGACTGTTTTTT.

This clone was seen once. CDR3 residues: CASSLPGWETQYF. The CDR3 DNA reads as TGTGCCAGCAGTTTACCGGGTTGGGAGACCCAGTACTTC. This chain links TRBV12-3 or TRBV12-4 with TRBJ2-5; the D is unclear. Trimming removed 2 bases at V and 5 bases at J, with 9 bases between. This CDR3 spans 13 amino acids.

This chain uses TRBV18 with TRBJ2-1; 7 bases are a match to TRBD2. CDR3 length: 14 amino acids. Germline CDR1 KGHSH, CDR2 LQKENI. The junction had 3 bases not matched to a gene; V was cut back by 2 bases and J by 5 bases. The CDR3 nucleotides read TGTGCCAGCTCACCAATGACTAGCCACAATGAGCAGTTCTTC. The encoded protein is CASSPMTSHNEQFF.

In this sample, this clone turned up once. The chain couples TRBV5-1 to TRBJ1-4, with D hard to call. CDR3 length: 15 amino acids. V was trimmed by 4 bases and J by 1 base, leaving 11 bases between them. Germline CDR1 and CDR2: SGHRS and YFSETQ. Here the CDR3 reads CASSGMIGTNEKLFF. The CDR3 DNA reads TGCGCCAGCAGCGGAATGATTGGAACTAATGAAAAACTGTTTTTT.

The genes are TRBV5-4 and TRBJ1-4; D is ambiguous. V lost 1 base, J lost 12 bases, and 28 bases lay in between. CDR3 size: 18 residues. In germline, CDR1 is SGHNT, CDR2 YYREEE (reference sequence). The CDR3 DNA is TGTGCCAGCAGCTTGTCTTTCTCTTCGAGTGCTCCCTTGGGAGAACTGTTTTTT. Its protein is CASSLSFSSSAPLGELFF.

The chain uses TRBV2 and TRBJ1-6, with D unclear. Deletions cut 8 bases from V and 9 bases from J, with 17 bases between. The CDR3 loop spans 14 amino acids. The germline V gene has CDR1 SNHLY and CDR2 FYNNEI. The CDR3 coding sequence is TGTGCCAGCGTCGCCAGCGGCGGAGGTTCACCCCTCCACTTT. Residues: CASVASGGGSPLHF.

This chain links TRBV19 with TRBJ1-3; no definite D call. The CDR3 has 13 amino acids. Germline CDR1 LNHDA, CDR2 SQIVND (reference sequence). Trimming took off 5 bases at V and 0 bases at J, with 5 bases between the two ends. The CDR3 nucleotides read TGTGCCAGTAGTTCAATCTCTGGAAACACCATATATTTT. Translating it yields CASSSISGNTIYF.

The V and J genes are TRBV5-4 and TRBJ1-4; D unresolved. The V end was cut by 4 bases, the J end by 3 bases, with 10 bases between. The CDR3 is made up of 14 amino acids. Germline-derived CDR1 and CDR2 are SGHNT and YYREEE (reference sequence). The DNA for the CDR3 is TGTGCCAGCAGCCTACAGACCTCTAATGAAAAACTGTTTTTT. This sequence encodes CASSLQTSNEKLFF.

The chain carries TRBV29-1 and TRBJ2-2; the D gene could be TRBD1 or TRBD2 (6 bases each). Trimming shortened V by 6 bases and J by 4 bases, and 15 bases separated the two germline ends. The CDR3 length is 14 residues. Germline CDR1 is SQVTM and CDR2 is ANQGSEA. CDR3 protein: CSVRPGATTGELFF. DNA for the CDR3: TGCAGCGTGAGGCCGGGGGCGACCACCGGGGAGCTGTTTTTT.

The chain uses TRBV10-3 and TRBJ2-7, with 9 bases that match TRBD2. CDR3 length: 15 amino acids. Germline V CDR1 and CDR2: ENHRY, SYGVKD. V gave up 2 bases and J gave up 2 bases; unmatched junction bases: 4. CDR3 nucleotides: TGTGCCATCAGTGAGCCTAGCGGGAAAGCCTACGAGCAGTACTTC. Its translation is CAISEPSGKAYEQYF.

The chain carries TRBV15 and TRBJ2-7; D gene ambiguous. CDR1 and CDR2 (germline): LNHNV, YYDKDF (reference sequence). The CDR3 loop spans 14 amino acids. V shed 0 bases and J shed 7 bases, with 13 bases lying between them. CDR3 sequence reads: CATSRDPILGEQYF. The CDR3 DNA sequence: TGTGCCACCAGCAGAGATCCAATTCTGGGGGAGCAGTACTTC.

Of note for this clone: Germline and junction disagree at one end, which may indicate a read error. The chain is built from TRBV6-2 or TRBV6-3 and TRBJ1-4; D is uncertain. In germline, CDR1 is MNHEY, CDR2 SVGEGT. The CDR3 sequence is 18 residues long. CDR3 nucleotides: TGTGCCAGCACTTACCCCCTCCCGACTTTACTTTTTAATGAAAAACTGTTTTTT. Its translation: CASTYPLPTLLFNEKLFF.

The rearrangement uses TRBV18 and TRBJ1-5, with 10 nucleotides matching TRBD1. Germline V gene sequence: CDR1 KGHSH, CDR2 LQKENI. V lost 6 bases and J lost 4; bases outside the gene matches: 6. The CDR3 extends over 15 amino acids. The CDR3 loop reads CASSHGQGVNQPQHF. Written as DNA, the CDR3 is TGTGCCAGCTCTCACGGACAGGGGGTTAATCAGCCCCAGCATTTT.

The rearrangement joins TRBV5-1 to TRBJ1-2; D remains unclear. V gave up 0 bases and J gave up 6 bases, with 12 bases separating them. CDR1 SGHRS and CDR2 YFSETQ come from the germline V gene. The CDR3 is made up of 14 amino acids. The CDR3 sequence: CASSLARTQDGYTF. DNA of the CDR3: TGCGCCAGCAGCTTGGCCAGGACGCAAGATGGCTACACCTTC.

This clone was counted once. This rearrangement joins TRBV3-1 (or the pseudogene TRBV3-2) to TRBJ2-2; 12 nucleotides align to TRBD2. This CDR3 is 19 amino acids long. Germline V lookup: CDR1 LGHDT, CDR2 YNNKEL (reference sequence). V shed 0 bases and J 1 base; nucleotides not matched to a gene: 6. The DNA for the CDR3 is TGTGCCAGCAGCCAAGATAGGCTAGCGGGGGGGTGGAACACCGGGGAGCTGTTTTTT. Encoded protein: CASSQDRLAGGWNTGELFF.

The chain combines TRBV6-1 with TRBJ2-2; possibly TRBD2 for D (5 bases). From germline, CDR1 is MNHNS and CDR2 SASEGT. Between the trimmed V and J ends, which lost 2 bases and 0 bases, there was a span of 13 bases. The CDR3 has 17 amino acids. CDR3 in amino acids: CASSEFARTANTGELFF. CDR3 bases: TGTGCCAGCAGTGAATTTGCGAGGACTGCGAACACCGGGGAGCTGTTTTTT.

The V call is TRBV28, the J call TRBJ1-2; TRBD1 agrees at 9 bases. V shed 5 bases, J shed 7 bases, and the junction held 2 bases outside the gene matches. The CDR3 length is 12 residues. CDR1 is MDHEN, CDR2 SYDVKM, per germline. The CDR3: CASSTGGRGYTF. Written as DNA, the CDR3 is TGTGCCAGCAGTACAGGGGGCCGTGGCTACACCTTC.

This clone has only one observation. The gene calls are TRBV4-1 and TRBJ2-1; D is perhaps TRBD1 or TRBD2 (5 bases each). This CDR3 spans 17 amino acids. Trimming left V 4 bases short and J 4 bases short, with 20 bases between. Germline V gene lookup returns CDR1 MGHRA and CDR2 YSYEKL. This CDR3 reads CASSRTGTEGTYNEQFF. The CDR3 DNA follows: TGCGCCAGCAGCCGCACCGGGACGGAAGGAACGTACAATGAGCAGTTCTTC.

This sequence joins TRBV28 and TRBJ2-7, with D tentatively TRBD1 (6 bases). V lost 7 bases, J lost 3 bases, and 10 bases lay in between. Germline V CDR1 and CDR2: MDHEN, SYDVKM. This CDR3 comprises 12 residues. The CDR3 region is CASNRVHYEQYF. DNA for the CDR3: TGTGCCAGCAACAGGGTCCACTACGAGCAGTACTTC.

The gene calls are TRBV12-3 or TRBV12-4 and TRBJ1-2; 7 bases agree with TRBD1. V lost 6 bases to trimming and J lost 2 bases; unmatched junction nucleotides: 3. CDR3 size: 13 residues. CDR3 nucleotides: TGTGCCAGCAGCACAGGGGCGAACTATGGCTACACCTTC. It translates to CASSTGANYGYTF.

The rearrangement uses TRBV5-1 and TRBJ2-5; 7 bases match TRBD2. The ends lost 2 bases at V and 3 bases at J; junction bases unmatched: 10. CDR1 and CDR2 (germline): SGHRS, YFSETQ. The CDR3 spans 16 residues. DNA of the CDR3: TGCGCCAGCAGCTTTCAGGATCCTCGGGGGGAAGAGACCCAGTACTTC. It codes for CASSFQDPRGEETQYF.

The chain links TRBV7-8 to TRBJ1-5; D is perhaps TRBD1 (6 bases). The CDR3 runs 16 residues. From germline, CDR1 is SGHVS and CDR2 FQNEAQ. V was clipped by 2 bases and J by 4 bases, with 15 bases between them. CDR3 nucleotide sequence: TGTGCCAGCAGCTTACGGGGGCAGGGACTTAATCAGCCCCAGCATTTT. Amino acid sequence: CASSLRGQGLNQPQHF.

V gene TRBV6-5 combines with J gene TRBJ1-1; D not resolved. With 6 bases removed from V and 1 base from J, the gap between germline ends came to 12 bases. CDR3 size: 14 residues. The germline gives CDR1 MNHEY, CDR2 SVGAGI. This CDR3 is CASRTVSGNTEAFF. The DNA of the CDR3 is TGTGCCAGCAGAACGGTCTCGGGGAACACTGAAGCTTTCTTT.

This sequence joins TRBV6-5 and TRBJ2-3; D uncertain. Germline CDR1 MNHEY, CDR2 SVGAGI. Deletions cut 4 bases from V and 4 bases from J, with 6 bases between. The CDR3 covers 12 residues. The CDR3 here is CASSSWADTQYF. The CDR3 nucleotides read TGTGCCAGCAGTTCGTGGGCAGATACGCAGTATTTT.